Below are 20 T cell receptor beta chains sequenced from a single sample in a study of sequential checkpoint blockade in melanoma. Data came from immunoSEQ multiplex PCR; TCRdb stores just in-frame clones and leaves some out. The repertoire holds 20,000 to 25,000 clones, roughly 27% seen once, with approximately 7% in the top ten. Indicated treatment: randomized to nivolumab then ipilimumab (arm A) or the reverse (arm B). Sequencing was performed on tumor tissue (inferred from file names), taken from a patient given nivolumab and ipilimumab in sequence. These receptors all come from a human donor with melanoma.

In DNA, the CDR3 is TGCGCCAGCAGCTTGGGGGAGTCGAGCTCCTACGAGCAGTACTTC. It yields the protein CASSLGESSSYEQYF. The rearrangement uses TRBV5-1 and TRBJ2-7; a weak D match, TRBD2 (5 bases). Trimming stripped 0 bases from V and 0 bases from J, with 10 bases between. The CDR3 consists of 15 residues. CDR1 and CDR2 from the germline V gene are SGHRS and YFSETQ.

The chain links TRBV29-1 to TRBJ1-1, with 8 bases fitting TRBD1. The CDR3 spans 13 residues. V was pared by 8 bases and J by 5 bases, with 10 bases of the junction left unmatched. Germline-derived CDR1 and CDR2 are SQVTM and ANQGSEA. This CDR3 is CSLRTGRGTEAFF. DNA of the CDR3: TGCAGCCTTCGGACAGGGAGAGGTACTGAAGCTTTCTTT.

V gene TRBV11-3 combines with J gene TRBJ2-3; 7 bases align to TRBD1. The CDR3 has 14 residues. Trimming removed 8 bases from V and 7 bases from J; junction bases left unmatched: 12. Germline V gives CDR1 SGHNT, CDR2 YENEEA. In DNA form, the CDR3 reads TGTGCCAGCGGGCGACAGGGTTTAGAGAATACGCAGTATTTT. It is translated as CASGRQGLENTQYF.

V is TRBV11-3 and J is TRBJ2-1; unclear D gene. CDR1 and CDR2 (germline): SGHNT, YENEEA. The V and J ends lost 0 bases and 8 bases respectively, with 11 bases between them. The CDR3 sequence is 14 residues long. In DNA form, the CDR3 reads TGTGCCAGCAGCTTAGAGACGAGGCGAGATGAGCAGTTCTTC. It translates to CASSLETRRDEQFF.

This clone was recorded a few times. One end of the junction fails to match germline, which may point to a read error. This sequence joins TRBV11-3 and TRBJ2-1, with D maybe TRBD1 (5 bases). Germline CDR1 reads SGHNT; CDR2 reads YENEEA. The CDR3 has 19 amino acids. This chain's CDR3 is CARSLCGGHQPCSYNEQFF. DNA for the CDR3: TGTGCCAGAAGCTTATGCGGCGGACACCAGCCCTGCTCCTACAATGAGCAGTTCTTC.

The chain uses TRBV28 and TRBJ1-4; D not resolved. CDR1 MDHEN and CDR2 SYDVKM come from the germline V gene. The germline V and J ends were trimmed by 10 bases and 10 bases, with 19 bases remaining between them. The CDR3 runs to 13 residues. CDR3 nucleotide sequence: TGTGCCATCTTCGGGCAGGCGACCGGAAAACTGTTTTTT. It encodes CAIFGQATGKLFF. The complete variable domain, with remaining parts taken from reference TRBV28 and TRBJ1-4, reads DVKVTQSSRYLVKRTGEKVFLECVQDMDHENMFWYRQDPGLGLRLIYFSYDVKMKEKGDIPEGYSVSREKKERFSLILESASTNQTSMYLCAIFGQATGKLFFGSGTQLSVL.

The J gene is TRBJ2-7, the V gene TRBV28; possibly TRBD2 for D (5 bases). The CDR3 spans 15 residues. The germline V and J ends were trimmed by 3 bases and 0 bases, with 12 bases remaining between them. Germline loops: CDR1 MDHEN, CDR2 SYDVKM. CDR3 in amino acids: CASSFSLGSSYEQYF. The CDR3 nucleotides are TGTGCCAGCAGTTTTTCTCTAGGGAGCTCCTACGAGCAGTACTTC. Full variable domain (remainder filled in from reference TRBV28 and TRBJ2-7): DVKVTQSSRYLVKRTGEKVFLECVQDMDHENMFWYRQDPGLGLRLIYFSYDVKMKEKGDIPEGYSVSREKKERFSLILESASTNQTSMYLCASSFSLGSSYEQYFGPGTRLTVT.

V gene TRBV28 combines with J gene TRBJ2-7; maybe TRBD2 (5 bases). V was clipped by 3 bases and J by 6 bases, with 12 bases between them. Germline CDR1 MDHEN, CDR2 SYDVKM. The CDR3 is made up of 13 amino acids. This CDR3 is CASSLRVGSEQYF. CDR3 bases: TGTGCCAGCAGTTTGAGGGTGGGGAGCGAGCAGTACTTC.

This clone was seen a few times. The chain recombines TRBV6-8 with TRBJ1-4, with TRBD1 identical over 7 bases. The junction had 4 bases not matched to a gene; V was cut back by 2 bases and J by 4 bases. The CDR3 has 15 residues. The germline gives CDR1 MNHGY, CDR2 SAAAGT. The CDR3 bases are TGTGCCAGCAGTTACCAGACAGGGCTTAATGAAAAACTGTTTTTT. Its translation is CASSYQTGLNEKLFF.

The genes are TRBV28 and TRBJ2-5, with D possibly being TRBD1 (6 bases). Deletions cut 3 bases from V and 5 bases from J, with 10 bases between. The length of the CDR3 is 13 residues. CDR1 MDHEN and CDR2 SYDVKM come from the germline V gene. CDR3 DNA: TGTGCCAGCAGTTTCGACAGGTGGGAGACCCAGTACTTC. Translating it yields CASSFDRWETQYF.

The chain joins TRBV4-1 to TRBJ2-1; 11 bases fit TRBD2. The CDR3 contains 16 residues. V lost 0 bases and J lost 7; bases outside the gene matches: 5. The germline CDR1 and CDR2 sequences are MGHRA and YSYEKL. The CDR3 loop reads CASSQEVSSGGNEQFF. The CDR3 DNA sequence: TGCGCCAGCAGCCAAGAGGTTTCTAGCGGGGGGAATGAGCAGTTCTTC.

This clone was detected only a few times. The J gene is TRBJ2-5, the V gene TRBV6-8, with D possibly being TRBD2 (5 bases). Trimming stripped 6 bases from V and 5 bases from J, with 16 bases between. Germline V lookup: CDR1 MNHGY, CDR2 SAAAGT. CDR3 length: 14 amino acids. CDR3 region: CASSPGLITETQYF. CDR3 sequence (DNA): TGTGCCAGCAGCCCCGGACTGATTACCGAGACCCAGTACTTC.

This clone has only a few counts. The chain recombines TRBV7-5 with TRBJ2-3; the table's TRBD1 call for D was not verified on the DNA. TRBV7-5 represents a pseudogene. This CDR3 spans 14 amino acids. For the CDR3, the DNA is TGTGCCAGCAGCCTCAAGGGGGCTACAGATACGCAGTATTTT. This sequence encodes CASSLKGATDTQYF.

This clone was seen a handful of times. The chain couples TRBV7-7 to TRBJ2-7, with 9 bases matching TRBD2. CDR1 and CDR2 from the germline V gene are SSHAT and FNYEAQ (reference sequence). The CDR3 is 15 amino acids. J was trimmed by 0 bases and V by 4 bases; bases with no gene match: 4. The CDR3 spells CASSSTSGSSYEQYF. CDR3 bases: TGTGCCAGCAGCTCGACTAGCGGTTCCTCCTACGAGCAGTACTTC.

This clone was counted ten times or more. The CDR3 loop is CASRPLIQGNYGYTF. DNA of the CDR3: TGTGCCAGCAGACCGCTAATACAGGGAAACTATGGCTACACCTTC. The chain links TRBV11-3 to TRBJ1-2; perhaps TRBD1 as D (6 bases). V was clipped by 6 bases and J by 2 bases, with 16 bases between them. Germline V lookup: CDR1 SGHNT, CDR2 YENEEA. The CDR3 runs to 15 residues.

For the CDR3, the DNA is TGTGCCAGCAGTAAAAACAGGGGATCGGGTCATGGCTACACCTTC. The encoded protein is CASSKNRGSGHGYTF. The chain joins TRBV6-8 to TRBJ1-2; 7 bases are shared with TRBD1. With V trimmed by 5 bases and J by 6 bases, 12 bases remained unmatched. CDR1 MNHGY and CDR2 SAAAGT come from the germline V gene. The CDR3 contains 15 residues.

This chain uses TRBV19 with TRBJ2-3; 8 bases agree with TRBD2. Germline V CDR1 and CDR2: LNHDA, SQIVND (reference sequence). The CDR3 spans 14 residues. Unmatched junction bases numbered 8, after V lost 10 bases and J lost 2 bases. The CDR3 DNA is TGTGCCACGAAAAGGCGGGGGGACACAGATACGCAGTATTTT. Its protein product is CATKRRGDTDTQYF.

CDR3 residues: CASSWGVGSNQPQHF. The DNA for the CDR3 is TGTGCCAGTAGTTGGGGGGTTGGAAGCAATCAGCCCCAGCATTTT. This chain joins TRBV19 and TRBJ1-5; a possible D gene is TRBD1 (5 bases). Germline V gives CDR1 LNHDA, CDR2 SQIVND (reference sequence). V gave up 5 bases and J gave up 1 base, with 12 bases separating them. This CDR3 comprises 15 residues. Together with reference TRBV19 and TRBJ1-5, the CDR3 gives the full variable domain: DGGITQSPKYLFRKEGQNVTLSCEQNLNHDAMYWYRQDPGQGLRLIYYSQIVNDFQKGDIAEGYSVSREKKESFPLTVTSAQKNPTAFYLCASSWGVGSNQPQHFGDGTRLSIL.

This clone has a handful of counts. The CDR3 reads CASSSGTSGSYEQYF. The CDR3 DNA follows: TGTGCCAGCAGCTCCGGGACTAGCGGGAGCTACGAGCAGTACTTC. The V call is TRBV7-7, the J call TRBJ2-7; TRBD2 agrees at 14 bases. The CDR3 runs to 15 residues. J lost 3 bases, V lost 4 bases, and 2 bases had no gene match. Germline loops: CDR1 SSHAT, CDR2 FNYEAQ (reference sequence).

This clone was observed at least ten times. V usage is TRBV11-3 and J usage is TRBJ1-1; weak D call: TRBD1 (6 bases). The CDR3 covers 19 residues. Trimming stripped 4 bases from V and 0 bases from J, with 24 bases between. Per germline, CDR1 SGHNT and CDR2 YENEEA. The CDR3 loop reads CASSSFAGQIPLLNTEAFF. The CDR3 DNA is TGTGCCAGCAGCTCGTTCGCCGGACAGATCCCCCTGCTGAACACTGAAGCTTTCTTT. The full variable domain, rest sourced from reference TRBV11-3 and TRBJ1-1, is EAGVVQSPRYKIIEKKQPVAFWCNPISGHNTLYWYLQNLGQGPELLIRYENEEAVDDSQLPKDRFSAERLKGVDSTLKIQPAELGDSAVYLCASSSFAGQIPLLNTEAFFGQGTRLTVV.